This T cell receptor (beta chain) derives from a study of blood T cell repertoires in COVID-19 (dated by TCRdb to 2019 to 2021). In terms of the full investigation: Samples from collaborators originated in the United States, Italy and Spain and spanned both the acute and convalescent phases of COVID-19. The material from the prospective study consisted of cDNA or gDNA derived from T cells, B-cell-depleted T cells, or PBMCs. Deeply sampled blood TCRbeta repertoires from subjects exposed to, actively infected with, or recovered from COVID-19 were included in the dataset. A freely available public database, intended as a resource for researchers studying the immune response to SARS-CoV-2, is where the repertoires were released. The samples were drawn from the first 160 participants of the ongoing ImmuneRACE study and from 950 to 1,500 subjects provided by 6 global collaborators. A de-identified subject ID, COVID-19 status, age in years and sex were almost always included in the sample metadata. HLA class I and class II types, where available, came from metadata supplied by the sample provider rather than from assay-based typing.

In the prospective study, participants were about 18 to 95 years old, resided in about 25 geographic areas of the United States, and were enrolled through a virtual design. Cohort assignment in the prospective study relied on participant-reported clinical history from a screening survey and a study questionnaire. In the prospective study, mobile phlebotomists collected whole blood, serum and a nasopharyngeal or oropharyngeal swab from each participant. Participants in the prospective study had the option to provide additional blood draws and questionnaires over a 2-month period. Before DNA extraction, blood samples from the prospective study were shipped at room temperature or frozen. The CDR3 covers 13 residues, taking in both the cysteine and the phenylalanine. The read is trimmed to its CDR3 DNA, 39 bases read in frame from base 1. V is shortened by 9 bases, J by 2 bases, and the region joining them spans 10 bases. CDR1 LGHDT and CDR2 YNNKEL were looked up in the germline V gene (reference sequence).

On this clone: The antigen it recognizes is unknown. No quality values exist for individual bases; no much larger clone is one base distant.

TCRbeta CDR3 regions were amplified from genomic DNA using the immunoSEQ Assay, a bias-controlled multiplex PCR. On the study's bioinformatics: The number of nucleated cells in each sample was estimated by amplification of reference gene primers within the assay. To quantify the absolute abundance of each unique TCRbeta CDR3 rearrangement, sequence reads were collapsed and filtered. For each sample, productive Simpson clonality was calculated by taking the square root of Simpson's diversity index across productive rearrangements. In its TCRdb copy, this immuneACCESS table keeps in-frame sequences only and misses some clones. Where compared with another copy, unresolved V genes explain less than half of these, and the others have no known cause. The D gene and trimming were derived from the DNA, and the V and J assignments and clone size from that table. The sample table shows roughly 220,000 clones, and around 88% are seen once. 14% to 15% of the sample is taken by the ten largest.

The paper's findings and limits, for the study overall: The amount of clinical and demographic metadata varied by source and participant and was provided uncurated.

This TCR was sampled from a woman between 50 and 59 years old with acute COVID-19. The receptor chain draws on TRBV3-1 (or the pseudogene TRBV3-2) and TRBJ1-4; too little of a D gene remains to name it. The sample was PBMCs or T cells enriched from blood (not recorded which). The CDR3 protein sequence reads: CASKLNTNEKLFF. The DNA is as follows: TGTGCCAGTAAGCTGAATACTAATGAAAAACTGTTTTTT.